This T cell receptor (beta chain) was captured by sequencing in a study of graft-versus-host responses after intestinal transplantation. About the study: For two to four years after anti-thymocyte globulin induction, all recipients took tacrolimus and steroids.

Germline CDR1 SNHLY, CDR2 FYNNEI. This CDR3 region has 14 residues. The ends lost 8 bases at V and 7 bases at J; junction bases unmatched: 7. Sequencing was performed with immunoSEQ multiplex PCR; in TCRdb, only in-frame clones are kept and a portion is missing. Of 60,000 to 80,000 clones in the sample, 90% were seen once. This clone was picked up one time. Its target is unknown. Findings and limits, study-wide: Within the allografts of patients who had graft-donor T cell macrochimerism, graft-versus-host to host-versus-graft clonal ratios were high.

Material: unstimulated CD8+ T cells sorted from spleen or lymph node cells, obtained before intestinal transplant. The TCR sequence derives from a human donor who received an intestinal transplant. The chain uses TRBV2 and TRBJ2-2, with 10 bases aligning to TRBD1. The CDR3 reads CASSSGTGDGELFF. The CDR3 DNA follows: TGTGCCAGCTCCTCGGGGACAGGGGACGGGGAGCTGTTTTTT.